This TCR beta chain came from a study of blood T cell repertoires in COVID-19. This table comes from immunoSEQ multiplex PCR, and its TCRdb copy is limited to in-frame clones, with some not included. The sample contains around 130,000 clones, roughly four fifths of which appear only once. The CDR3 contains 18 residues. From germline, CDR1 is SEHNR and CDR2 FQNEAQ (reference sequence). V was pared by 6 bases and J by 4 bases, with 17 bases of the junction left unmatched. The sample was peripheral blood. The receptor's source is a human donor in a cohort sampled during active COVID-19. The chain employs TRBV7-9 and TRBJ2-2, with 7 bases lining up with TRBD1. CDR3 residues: CASRPLRKGAPGTGELFF. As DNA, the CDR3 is TGTGCCAGCAGACCCCTACGCAAGGGGGCCCCGGGCACCGGGGAGCTGTTTTTT.